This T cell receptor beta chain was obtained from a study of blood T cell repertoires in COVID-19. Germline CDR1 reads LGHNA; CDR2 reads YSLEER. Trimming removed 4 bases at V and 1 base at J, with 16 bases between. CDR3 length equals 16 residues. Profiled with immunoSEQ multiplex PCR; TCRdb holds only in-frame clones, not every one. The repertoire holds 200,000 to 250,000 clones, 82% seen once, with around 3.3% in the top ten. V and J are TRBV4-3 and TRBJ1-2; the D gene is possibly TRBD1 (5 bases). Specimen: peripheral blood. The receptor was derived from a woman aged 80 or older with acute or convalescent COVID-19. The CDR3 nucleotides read TGCGCCAGCAGCCCAGCGGGCGCGGGGCTTAACTATGGCTACACCTTC. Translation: CASSPAGAGLNYGYTF.